This TCR beta chain is drawn from a study of T cell responses to AZD1222 COVID-19 vaccine. V lost 4 bases to trimming and J lost 7 bases, with 11 bases between them. Germline CDR1 reads MNHEY; CDR2 reads SMNVEV (reference sequence). There are 14 residues in the CDR3. The repertoire was sequenced with immunoSEQ multiplex PCR; TCRdb's copy has only in-frame clones and lacks some. The table has approximately 170,000 clones, just over 90% seen once. Sequenced material: peripheral blood, taken 28 days after the second AZD1222 dose. The chain combines TRBV27 with TRBJ1-6, with D perhaps TRBD1 (5 bases). This sequence originates from an adult who received the AZD1222 COVID-19 vaccine. CDR3 bases: TGTGCCAGCAGTTCCCCGGGACTGAATTCACCCCTCCACTTT. It specifies CASSSPGLNSPLHF.